This T cell receptor beta chain is drawn from a study of T cell repertoires in cytomegalovirus infection. About the research overall: Shared public TCR beta signatures pointed to both CMV infection and a matching HLA type.

Overall study results and limits: Across the ex vivo response, the dominant clonotypes were HLA-C-restricted CMV-specific TCR beta clonotypes. Cumulative frequency of public TCR beta families picked out carriers of CMV plus the relevant HLA.

This CDR3 comprises 15 residues. V lost 6 bases, J lost 4 bases, and 9 bases stayed unmatched. Each CDR3 protein gets one entry after TCRdb re-called the reads with MiXCR. This sample yields 450,000 to 600,000 distinct CDR3 sequences, of which more than 40% are seen a single time; about two fifths belongs to the top ten. A word on this clonotype: Its target is not known.

The rearrangement uses TRBV12-3 or TRBV12-4 and TRBJ1-5; 7 nucleotides agree with TRBD1. This TCR came from a human donor in good health (CMV status not recorded). Some clones in this sample may be carry-over from other donors' samples. Sample: cultured PBMCs, taken from culture after CMV antigen stimulation. The CDR3 protein is CASSLGAGGNQPQHF. CDR3 nucleotides: TGTGCCAGCAGCCTGGGGGCAGGGGGTAATCAGCCCCAGCATTTT.